The 14 T cell receptor beta chains in this list originate from one sample, sequenced in a study of T cells in Graves' hyperthyroidism and ophthalmopathy. TCR beta CDR3 regions were amplified from RNA. Carried out on the TCR CDR3, a first-round RT-PCR used the HTBI primer set. Via MiXCR, TCRdb re-called the multiplex PCR reads, giving one row per CDR3 protein. Found here are about 290,000 distinct CDR3 sequences, roughly 15% of them singletons; the top ten hold roughly 7.9%. Source material: blood. The receptor source for this set is a woman between 35 and 50 years old with Graves' hyperthyroidism.

In this sample, this clonotype turned up many times. This rearrangement joins TRBV24-1 to TRBJ1-2; perhaps TRBD1 as D (5 bases). CDR3 length equals 14 residues. V lost 3 bases to trimming and J lost 2 bases, with 9 bases between them. Germline V gene sequence: CDR1 KGHDR, CDR2 SFDVKD. This CDR3 reads CATSDGDRNYGYTF. In DNA, the CDR3 is TGTGCCACCAGTGATGGGGACCGCAACTATGGCTACACCTTC.

This clonotype was seen ten or more times. This rearrangement joins TRBV6-5 to TRBJ1-5; D not resolved. Germline V gene sequence: CDR1 MNHEY, CDR2 SVGAGI. The CDR3 has 15 amino acids. V was clipped by 4 bases and J by 3 bases, with 13 bases between them. CDR3 residues: CASSSSEQNNQPQHF. Here the CDR3 DNA reads TGTGCCAGCAGTTCCTCGGAACAGAACAATCAGCCCCAGCATTTT.

The chain has TRBV3-1 and TRBJ2-1; D gene ambiguous. CDR3 length equals 16 residues. Per the germline V gene, CDR1 is LGHDT and CDR2 is YNNKEL (reference sequence). Trimming shortened V by 4 bases and J by 7 bases, and 20 bases separated the two germline ends. DNA for the CDR3: TGTGCCAGCAGCCCCGGAAGTACCAGGAATTGGAATGAGCAGTTCTTC. It specifies CASSPGSTRNWNEQFF.

This clonotype was observed a handful of times. The V call is TRBV6-1, the J call TRBJ2-1; D gene ambiguous. The CDR3 sequence is 11 residues long. Trimming removed 3 bases at V and 9 bases at J, with 6 bases between. Looked up from germline, CDR1 is MNHNS and CDR2 is SASEGT. The DNA for the CDR3 is TGTGCCAGCAGTGACGGGTTTGAGCAGTTCTTC. Translating gives CASSDGFEQFF.

This clonotype was found many times. The chain employs TRBV2 and TRBJ2-4, with no clear D. Trimming removed 7 bases at V and 2 bases at J, with 9 bases between. Germline CDR1 SNHLY, CDR2 FYNNEI. The length of the CDR3 is 13 residues. In DNA, the CDR3 is TGTGCCAGCAAGGTGACACCCAAAAACATTCAGTACTTC. It is translated as CASKVTPKNIQYF.

This clonotype was counted ten times or more. The chain uses TRBV20-1 and TRBJ2-1; TRBD2 matches at 14 bases. There are 14 residues in the CDR3. Trimming cost V 6 bases and J 10 bases; bases outside gene matches: 8. Germline assignment: CDR1 DFQATT and CDR2 SNEGSKA (reference sequence). The CDR3 loop reads CSAGGLAGDGEQFF. The CDR3 coding sequence is TGCAGTGCCGGGGGACTAGCGGGAGATGGCGAGCAGTTCTTC.

This clonotype occurred many times. The chain couples TRBV29-1 to TRBJ2-3; maybe TRBD1 (5 bases). Trimming took off 1 base at V and 0 bases at J, with 8 bases between the two ends. This CDR3 region has 14 residues. Germline lookup yields CDR1 SQVTM and CDR2 ANQGSEA. The CDR3 sequence: CSVEGGTSTDTQYF. The CDR3 coding sequence is TGCAGCGTTGAAGGGGGCACTAGCACAGATACGCAGTATTTT.

This clonotype showed up many times. The chain has TRBV28 and TRBJ2-7; D is unresolved. Trimming shortened V by 8 bases and J by 5 bases, and 25 bases separated the two germline ends. This CDR3 spans 16 amino acids. Germline assignment: CDR1 MDHEN and CDR2 SYDVKM. The CDR3 sequence: CASRWLSGGRGDEQYF. Written as DNA, the CDR3 is TGTGCCAGCCGCTGGTTATCAGGCGGCCGAGGCGACGAGCAGTACTTC.

Many counts were recorded for this clonotype. V is TRBV28 and J is TRBJ1-1; D gene uncertain. From germline, CDR1 is MDHEN and CDR2 SYDVKM. V was pared by 6 bases and J by 0 bases, with 17 bases between. The CDR3 has 16 amino acids. For the CDR3, the DNA is TGTGCCAGCAGGACCCCATGGCAGGTCGTGAACACTGAAGCTTTCTTT. Translation: CASRTPWQVVNTEAFF.

This clonotype was picked up a small number of times. The chain couples TRBV7-3 to TRBJ2-2, with a weak D call TRBD2 (6 bases). The CDR3 has 15 residues. Germline assignment: CDR1 SGHTA and CDR2 FQGTGA. The V and J ends lost 5 bases and 5 bases respectively, with 15 bases between them. The CDR3 sequence: CASSPGIAVTGELFF. CDR3 in DNA: TGTGCCAGCAGCCCCGGGATAGCGGTGACCGGGGAGCTGTTTTTT.

This clonotype was picked up one time. The chain joins TRBV5-1 to TRBJ1-1; D might be TRBD1 (6 bases). V was clipped by 5 bases and J by 1 base, with 12 bases between them. CDR1 is SGHRS and CDR2 is YFSETQ in the germline V gene. The CDR3 loop spans 14 amino acids. The CDR3 loop is CASRFAGENTEAFF. Written as DNA, the CDR3 is TGCGCCAGCAGGTTCGCAGGGGAGAACACTGAAGCTTTCTTT.

This clonotype has a count of ten or more. The genes are TRBV12-5 and TRBJ1-3; D unclear. The CDR3 has 15 residues. V was pared by 3 bases and J by 0 bases, with 9 bases between. Germline-derived CDR1 and CDR2 are LGHNT and FRNRAP. The CDR3 region is CASGFAPNSGNTIYF. DNA for the CDR3: TGTGCTAGTGGTTTCGCGCCCAACTCTGGAAACACCATATATTTT.

This clonotype was seen ten or more times. The chain recombines TRBV12-3 or TRBV12-4 with TRBJ2-3, with 9 positions matching TRBD2. J was trimmed by 4 bases and V by 4 bases; bases with no gene match: 6. This CDR3 is built from 15 residues. The CDR3 DNA follows: TGTGCCAGCAGTTCTAACCAGCGGGAGGCAGATACGCAGTATTTT. Encoded protein: CASSSNQREADTQYF.

Of note for this clonotype: A much more abundant neighbour one base away suggests this may be a read error. The chain uses TRBV7-2 and TRBJ2-5; D gene uncertain. The V end lost 3 bases, the J end lost 6 bases, and 14 bases lay between the germline ends. This CDR3 region has 14 residues. Germline assignment: CDR1 SGHTA and CDR2 FQGNSA. For the CDR3, the DNA is TGTGCCAGCAGCTTCCGAGGTGGTTGGAAGACCCAGTACTTC. This gives the protein CASSFRGGWKTQYF. Supplemented by reference TRBV7-2 and TRBJ2-5, the full variable domain reads GAGVSQSPSNKVTEKGKDVELRCDPISGHTALYWYRQSLGQGLEFLIYFQGNSAPDKSGLPSDRFSAERTGGSVSTLTIQRTQQEDSAVYLCASSFRGGWKTQYFGPGTRLLVL.